Listed below are T cell receptor beta chains from one sample, sequenced in a study of blood T cell repertoires in COVID-19. TCRdb's copy holds only in-frame clones and misses some; the assay was immunoSEQ multiplex PCR. The table lists about 170,000 clones, approximately 84% of them singletons. Sequences were obtained from peripheral blood. All receptors derive from a woman older than 75 with acute or convalescent COVID-19. The CDR3 runs from the conserved cysteine through the conserved F or W. A D gene is named only where the DNA matches it firmly. Size tells how often a clone was seen (once, few, many) or the class of an expanded clone, and some rows leave it out.

j_call | d_call | clone_size | v_call | cdr3_length | cdr3_nt | cdr3_aa
TRBJ2-7 | . | . | TRBV7-9 | 14 | TGTGCCAGCAGCTTAGGCGCAGGGATCTACGAGCAGTACTTC | CASSLGAGIYEQYF
TRBJ2-2 | TRBD1 | . | TRBV6-4 | 14 | TGTGCCAGCACTACTGACAGGGCGGCCGGGGAGCTGTTTTTT | CASTTDRAAGELFF
TRBJ1-2 | . | once | TRBV4-1 | 15 | TGCGCCAGCAGCCAAGAATCAACGGCTAACTATGGCTACACCTTC | CASSQESTANYGYTF
TRBJ2-5 | . | once | TRBV11-2 | 11 | TGTGCCAGCAGCCTCCAAGAGACCCAGTACTTC | CASSLQETQYF
TRBJ2-5 | . | . | TRBV10-3 | 17 | TGTGCCATCAGTGAGGGGTCGCGAGCCCCTGCGGGGGAGACCCAGTACTTC | CAISEGSRAPAGETQYF
TRBJ2-3 | TRBD2 | . | TRBV27 | 15 | TGTGCCAGCAGAAATCGAGCGGGAGGGACAGATACGCAGTATTTT | CASRNRAGGTDTQYF
TRBJ2-7 | . | once | TRBV6-2/TRBV6-3 | 13 | TGTGCCAGCAGTTACTCGATGAGTTACGAGCAGTACTTC | CASSYSMSYEQYF
TRBJ2-1 | TRBD2 | . | TRBV9 | 15 | TGTGCCAGCAGCAAACTAGCGGGTTCCTACAATGAGCAGTTCTTC | CASSKLAGSYNEQFF
TRBJ2-5 | TRBD2 | once | TRBV11-2 | 18 | TGTGCCAGCAGCTTTCGGCTAGCGGGAGGGCCCCTGCAAGAGACCCAGTACTTC | CASSFRLAGGPLQETQYF
TRBJ2-1 | . | few | TRBV10-1 | 15 | TGCGCCAGCACCCGGGACTCAAACCCGGGCAATGAGCAGTTCTTC | CASTRDSNPGNEQFF
TRBJ2-7 | . | . | TRBV3-1/TRBV3-2 | 15 | TGTGCCAGCAGCACCGGGGGTAGCGGAACCTACGAGCAGTACTTC | CASSTGGSGTYEQYF
TRBJ2-7 | . | . | TRBV4-1 | 14 | TGCGCCAGCAGCCAAGATACAATCACCTACGAGCAGTACTTC | CASSQDTITYEQYF
TRBJ1-2 | TRBD1 | . | TRBV5-8 | 15 | TGTGCCAGCAGCACAGACAGGGGGTCGTACTATGGCTACACCTTC | CASSTDRGSYYGYTF
TRBJ1-6 | . | . | TRBV28 | 15 | TGTGCCAGCAGTTTAGAGGAGGACCTAAATTCACCCCTCCACTTT | CASSLEEDLNSPLHF
TRBJ1-5 | . | . | TRBV30 | 14 | TGTGCCTGGAGTCCGTACAGCAGCAATCAGCCCCAGCATTTT | CAWSPYSSNQPQHF
TRBJ1-2 | . | . | TRBV6-5 | 15 | TGTGCCAGCACCCCCTTTGGGGGCGCCGGGTATGGCTACACCTTC | CASTPFGGAGYGYTF
TRBJ1-1 | . | few | TRBV7-6 | 16 | TGTGCCAGCAGCCTACATGGGAGGGGGTCGGACACTGAAGCTTTCTTT | CASSLHGRGSDTEAFF
TRBJ1-2 | . | . | TRBV7-8 | 14 | TGTGCCAGCAGCTTAGTTGGGGGGGCGGTTGGCTACACCTTC | CASSLVGGAVGYTF
TRBJ1-1 | . | . | TRBV7-9 | 13 | TGTGCCAGCAGCTTCGGGATGAACACTGAAGCTTTCTTT | CASSFGMNTEAFF
TRBJ2-2 | TRBD1 | . | TRBV9 | 14 | TGTGCCAGCAGCTGGACAGGGGGCCCCGGGGAGCTGTTTTTT | CASSWTGGPGELFF
TRBJ1-1 | . | . | TRBV4-2 | 13 | TGTGCCAGCAGTCTAGGACATAACACTGAAGCTTTCTTT | CASSLGHNTEAFF
TRBJ1-1 | . | . | TRBV20-1 | 11 | TGCAGTGCTAGCCTTGATAGTGCGGCTTTCTTT | CSASLDSAAFF
TRBJ1-2 | . | . | TRBV20-1 | 11 | TGCAGTGCTAGTGGGAGCTATGGCTACACCTTC | CSASGSYGYTF
TRBJ1-1 | . | . | TRBV29-1 | 13 | TGCAGCGTTGATCAGGGCTCGAACACTGAAGCTTTCTTT | CSVDQGSNTEAFF
TRBJ1-2 | . | . | TRBV2 | 13 | TGTGCCAGCAGTGAAAGGGGGGGGTATGGCTACACCTTC | CASSERGGYGYTF
TRBJ1-5 | . | . | TRBV6-6 | 14 | TGTGCCAGCAGTTACGAGCGTAGCAATCAGCCCCAGCATTTT | CASSYERSNQPQHF
TRBJ2-2 | TRBD1 | . | TRBV6-6 | 14 | TGTGCCAGCAGCCTGGACAGGGGAGGCGGGGAGCTGTTTTTT | CASSLDRGGGELFF